The present T cell receptor (beta chain) was sequenced within a study of blood T cell repertoires in COVID-19. Sequencing used immunoSEQ multiplex PCR; TCRdb keeps in-frame clones, though not all of them. The sample yields roughly 410,000 clones, 89% seen once. The germline gives CDR1 DFQATT, CDR2 SNEGSKA (reference sequence). The CDR3 loop spans 10 amino acids. V lost 5 bases and J lost 7, with 7 bases in between. V and J are TRBV20-1 and TRBJ2-3; weak D call: TRBD1 (5 bases). The clonotype comes from a man aged 35-49 years with acute or convalescent COVID-19. The sample comprised peripheral blood. CDR3 residues: CSASGNTQYF. The CDR3 DNA reads as TGCAGTGCTTCAGGGAATACGCAGTATTTT.